Listed below are T cell receptor beta chains from one sample, sequenced in a study of T cell responses to AZD1222 COVID-19 vaccine. Repertoires were generated with immunoSEQ multiplex PCR, while TCRdb's copy carries only in-frame clones and drops some. The data show about 91,000 clones, about 88% seen once. Sequenced material: peripheral blood, taken on day 0 of AZD1222 vaccination. All receptors derive from an adult in good health. CDR3s include the opening cysteine and the closing phenylalanine or tryptophan. Where a row states a size, it is once, few, many or the class of an expanded clone; other rows omit it.

V gene: TRBV6-4
clone size: .
CDR3 protein: CASSDVAGGTDTQYF

V gene: TRBV20-1
clone size: .
CDR3 protein: CSAGDRTNTEAFF

V gene: TRBV6-5
clone size: .
CDR3 protein: CASGLGGGSNEKLFF

V gene: TRBV28
clone size: .
CDR3 protein: CASSLPTDTQYF

V gene: TRBV5-1
clone size: .
CDR3 protein: CASSSDSTEAFF

V gene: TRBV27
clone size: .
CDR3 protein: CASSPGQMNTEAFF

V gene: TRBV24-1
clone size: .
CDR3 protein: CATSAVTGELFF

V gene: TRBV3-1/TRBV3-2
clone size: .
CDR3 protein: CASSQDPPGEVQETQYF

V gene: TRBV7-2
clone size: .
CDR3 protein: CASSLAQAGYNEQFF

V gene: TRBV3-1/TRBV3-2
clone size: once
CDR3 protein: CASSQEGSGGGSGNTIYF

V gene: TRBV14
clone size: .
CDR3 protein: CASSQDRYARQYF

V gene: TRBV5-4
clone size: .
CDR3 protein: CASSPRLLSYEQYF

V gene: TRBV7-9
clone size: .
CDR3 protein: CASSLQGARYTF

V gene: TRBV18
clone size: .
CDR3 protein: CASSSTDSGNTIYF

V gene: TRBV2
clone size: .
CDR3 protein: CASSDWDRGWRQETQYF